This passage covers 31 T cell receptor beta chains from one sample sequenced in a study of cytomegalovirus exposure and HLA in healthy donors. Both 60 Vbeta primers and 13 Jbeta primers went into the PCR. Method: immunoSEQ multiplex PCR; TCRdb's copy keeps in-frame clones and lacks some. This table has 95,000 to 150,000 clones, less than 20% appearing once. Sequences were obtained from PBMCs. These receptor sequences come from a young woman in good health and CMV-seronegative.

The chain is built from TRBV18 and TRBJ2-3; perhaps TRBD2 as D (6 bases). The CDR3 extends over 15 amino acids. The V and J ends lost 2 bases and 2 bases respectively, with 11 bases between them. Germline values: CDR1 KGHSH, CDR2 LQKENI. Written as DNA, the CDR3 is TGTGCCAGCTCACCAGTTCGGGGACTCACAGATACGCAGTATTTT. Protein: CASSPVRGLTDTQYF.

In this sample, this clone turned up a few times. The chain combines TRBV7-2 with TRBJ2-3, with unresolved D. Germline V gene sequence: CDR1 SGHTA, CDR2 FQGNSA. The CDR3 sequence is 15 residues long. V was clipped by 3 bases and J by 3 bases, with 13 bases between them. This CDR3 is CASSFGSRLTDTQYF. DNA of the CDR3: TGTGCCAGCAGCTTTGGATCGAGGTTGACAGATACGCAGTATTTT.

The chain has TRBV6-1 and TRBJ2-5, with 8 bases fitting TRBD1. There are 14 residues in the CDR3. V gave up 6 bases and J gave up 1 base; unmatched junction bases: 4. Germline CDR1 MNHNS, CDR2 SASEGT. CDR3 residues: CASSPDRAQETQYF. In DNA form, the CDR3 reads TGTGCCAGCAGCCCGGACAGGGCCCAAGAGACCCAGTACTTC.

This clone was found a few times. V gene TRBV2 combines with J gene TRBJ2-2; 7 nucleotides align to TRBD2. Per germline, CDR1 SNHLY and CDR2 FYNNEI. The length of the CDR3 is 14 residues. Losses at the gene ends were 7 bases for V and 7 bases for J; bases not matched to a gene: 9. CDR3 in amino acids: CASKDPGDYGELFF. CDR3 sequence (DNA): TGTGCCAGCAAGGACCCGGGGGACTACGGGGAGCTGTTTTTT.

This clone came up a few times. The gene calls are TRBV5-1 and TRBJ1-5, with a tentative D call TRBD1 (6 bases). The V and J ends lost 4 bases and 6 bases respectively, with 17 bases between them. The CDR3 totals 15 residues. CDR1 is SGHRS and CDR2 is YFSETQ in the germline V gene. In nucleotides, the CDR3 is TGCGCCAGCAGCCTTCAGGGGAGTGGAAGTCAGCCCCAGCATTTT. Its protein product is CASSLQGSGSQPQHF. The full variable domain, its missing parts supplied by reference TRBV5-1 and TRBJ1-5, is KAGVTQTPRYLIKTRGQQVTLSCSPISGHRSVSWYQQTPGQGLQFLFEYFSETQRNKGNFPGRFSGRQFSNSRSEMNVSTLELGDSALYLCASSLQGSGSQPQHFGDGTRLSIL.

The chain couples TRBV6-5 to TRBJ1-2; perhaps TRBD1 as D (5 bases). Germline CDR1 MNHEY, CDR2 SVGAGI. This CDR3 is built from 13 residues. The V end lost 6 bases, the J end lost 7 bases, and 15 bases lay between the germline ends. For the CDR3, the DNA is TGTGCCAGCAGCCTACACGGGGGAGGTGGCTACACCTTC. Translating gives CASSLHGGGGYTF.

The chain has TRBV2 and TRBJ1-4, with D unclear. Germline-derived CDR1 and CDR2 are SNHLY and FYNNEI. CDR3 length: 14 residues. V shed 6 bases and J shed 8 bases, with 16 bases lying between them. CDR3: CASRAAGAGEKLFF. CDR3 nucleotide sequence: TGTGCCAGCAGGGCAGCTGGCGCGGGGGAAAAACTGTTTTTT.

The V call is TRBV14, the J call TRBJ2-5; D remains unclear. The CDR3 is 12 amino acids. V gave up 2 bases and J gave up 5 bases, with 6 bases separating them. Per germline, CDR1 SGHDN and CDR2 FVKESK. The CDR3 loop is CASSQLRETQYF. In DNA form, the CDR3 reads TGTGCCAGCAGCCAACTCCGGGAGACCCAGTACTTC.

This chain links TRBV5-4 with TRBJ1-4; 7 bases map to TRBD1. This CDR3 has 13 amino acids. Germline CDR1 SGHNT, CDR2 YYREEE (reference sequence). V lost 3 bases and J lost 9; bases outside the gene matches: 5. CDR3 loop: CASSSEGGQKLFF. The CDR3 coding sequence is TGTGCCAGCAGCTCCGAAGGGGGCCAAAAACTGTTTTTT.

CDR3 sequence reads: CASSVAGIFSGANVLTF. As DNA, the CDR3 is TGTGCCAGCAGCGTAGCAGGGATTTTCTCTGGGGCCAACGTCCTGACTTTC. The chain has TRBV9 and TRBJ2-6, with D perhaps TRBD1 (5 bases). CDR1 and CDR2 (germline): SGDLS, YYNGEE. CDR3 size: 17 residues. V was clipped by 0 bases and J by 0 bases, with 10 bases between them.

This clone has more than one count but fewer than ten. J is TRBJ2-3 and V is TRBV29-1, with a weak D call TRBD1 (5 bases). Germline V gives CDR1 SQVTM, CDR2 ANQGSEA. This CDR3 spans 13 amino acids. V shed 3 bases and J shed 0 bases, with 7 bases lying between them. This CDR3 is CSVEQGSTDTQYF. The DNA for the CDR3 is TGCAGCGTTGAGCAGGGAAGCACAGATACGCAGTATTTT.

This clone came up many times. The chain joins TRBV6-6 to TRBJ2-1; the match to TRBD2 covers 8 bases. Germline V gene data show CDR1 as MNHNY and CDR2 as SVGAGI (reference sequence). The CDR3 spans 16 residues. The V segment lost 0 bases and the J segment 5 bases; nucleotides outside the gene matches: 6. The CDR3 loop is CASSYSIGGANNEQFF. For the CDR3, the DNA is TGTGCCAGCAGTTACTCGATCGGGGGGGCGAACAATGAGCAGTTCTTC.

This clone has only a few counts. This chain uses TRBV20-1 with TRBJ1-2; D call uncertain. V lost 3 bases to trimming and J lost 2 bases, with 4 bases between them. Germline CDR1 reads DFQATT; CDR2 reads SNEGSKA (reference sequence). This CDR3 comprises 11 residues. CDR3 residues: CSASPNYGYTF. Written as DNA, the CDR3 is TGCAGTGCTAGCCCGAACTATGGCTACACCTTC.

This clone was counted a few times. The chain uses TRBV7-2 and TRBJ2-3, with D uncertain. The CDR3 covers 13 residues. Looked up from germline, CDR1 is SGHTA and CDR2 is FQGNSA. V was clipped by 2 bases and J by 2 bases, with 5 bases between them. CDR3 sequence: CASSLQITDTQYF. The CDR3 region has the DNA TGTGCCAGCAGCTTACAGATCACAGATACGCAGTATTTT.

A few counts support this clone. The V call is TRBV5-1, the J call TRBJ1-2; 7 bases line up with TRBD1. Germline CDR1 reads SGHRS; CDR2 reads YFSETQ. The trim removed 4 bases at V and 0 bases at J, leaving 6 bases unmatched. This CDR3 contains 15 residues. DNA of the CDR3: TGCGCCAGCAGCAGGGGGACAGTTTCTAACTATGGCTACACCTTC. This translates into CASSRGTVSNYGYTF.

The V call is TRBV4-3, the J call TRBJ1-3; D uncertain. The CDR3 spans 15 residues. Germline V gene data show CDR1 as LGHNA and CDR2 as YSLEER. With 6 bases removed from V and 0 bases from J, the gap between germline ends came to 12 bases. CDR3 bases: TGCGCCAGCAGTAAGATGCGGTTCTCTGGAAACACCATATATTTT. It translates to CASSKMRFSGNTIYF.

The chain joins TRBV19 to TRBJ2-5; 9 nucleotides line up with TRBD1. With V trimmed by 3 bases and J by 4 bases, 6 bases remained unmatched. CDR1 is LNHDA, CDR2 SQIVND, per germline (reference sequence). The CDR3 consists of 15 residues. CDR3 bases: TGTGCCAGTAGTATGAGACAGGGGGGTTTAGAGACCCAGTACTTC. Translating gives CASSMRQGGLETQYF.

This clone appeared a few times. The J gene is TRBJ1-2, the V gene TRBV27, with 9 bases matching TRBD1. J gave up 4 bases and V 5 bases, and 14 bases lay outside the gene matches. CDR1 is MNHEY and CDR2 is SMNVEV in the germline V gene (reference sequence). The CDR3 has 17 residues. The CDR3 DNA sequence: TGTGCCAGCAGTATTAACGGTCCCGGGACAGGGATCTATGGCTACACCTTC. This codes for CASSINGPGTGIYGYTF.

The chain carries TRBV13 and TRBJ2-1; maybe TRBD1 (6 bases). The ends were cut back, 5 bases at V and 4 bases at J, with 15 bases in the middle. Germline lookup yields CDR1 PRHDT and CDR2 FYEKMQ (reference sequence). The CDR3 length is 15 residues. The CDR3 region has the DNA TGTGCCAGCAGCCCGAACAGGGAAGATTACAATGAGCAGTTCTTC. The encoded protein is CASSPNREDYNEQFF. The full variable domain, with the rest looked up from reference TRBV13 and TRBJ2-1, is AAGVIQSPRHLIKEKRETATLKCYPIPRHDTVYWYQQGPGQDPQFLISFYEKMQSDKGSIPDRFSAQQFSDYHSELNMSSLELGDSALYFCASSPNREDYNEQFFGPGTRLTVL.

This clone showed up just a few times. The rearrangement links TRBV6-5 to TRBJ2-5; D possibly corresponds to TRBD2 (6 bases). This CDR3 spans 15 amino acids. Germline lookup yields CDR1 MNHEY and CDR2 SVGAGI. Trimming took off 5 bases at V and 4 bases at J, with 17 bases between the two ends. The CDR3 region has the DNA TGTGCCAGCAGTCCACAGCCCAGCGGGTCAGAGACCCAGTACTTC. Translated, it gives CASSPQPSGSETQYF.

This clone was counted a few times. The chain employs TRBV10-1 and TRBJ2-3; possibly TRBD2 for D (5 bases). CDR1 and CDR2 from the germline V gene are WNHNN and SYGVQD (reference sequence). The V gene lost 3 bases and the J gene lost 0 bases, with 10 bases spanning the gap. This CDR3 is 15 amino acids long. The CDR3 nucleotides are TGCGCCAGCAGTGACCGGGATGCTAGCACAGATACGCAGTATTTT. It specifies CASSDRDASTDTQYF.

This chain connects TRBV27 to TRBJ2-1; 10 bases fit TRBD2. Germline CDR1 and CDR2: MNHEY and SMNVEV (reference sequence). With 6 bases clipped from V and 6 bases from J, the junction kept 5 bases outside the gene matches. The CDR3 spans 14 residues. CDR3 DNA: TGTGCCAGCAGGCCGGGACTAGCGCCCAATGAGCAGTTCTTC. It yields the protein CASRPGLAPNEQFF.

The table lists this clone with a few counts. CDR3 residues: CASSRGSLRTDTQYF. The CDR3 nucleotides read TGTGCCAGCAGCCGGGGTTCACTTCGCACAGATACGCAGTATTTT. The rearrangement uses TRBV7-6 and TRBJ2-3; TRBD2 is a possible D gene (5 bases). The V gene lost 5 bases and the J gene lost 1 base, with 13 bases spanning the gap. Germline V gives CDR1 SGHVS, CDR2 FNYEAQ. The CDR3 has 15 residues.

The rearrangement uses TRBV30 and TRBJ1-3; 11 nucleotides align to TRBD1. Unmatched junction bases numbered 8, after V lost 1 base and J lost 3 bases. The CDR3 contains 17 residues. The V gene's germline CDR1 is GTSNPN and CDR2 SVGIG (reference sequence). The CDR3 sequence is CAWSAGQGANYGNTIYF. The CDR3 DNA follows: TGTGCCTGGAGTGCCGGACAGGGGGCGAATTATGGAAACACCATATATTTT.

In its sample, this clone was seen a few times. This chain links TRBV7-9 with TRBJ2-7; D might be TRBD2 (6 bases). The CDR3 has 14 amino acids. Between the trimmed V and J ends, which lost 1 base and 3 bases, there was a span of 10 bases. The germline CDR1 and CDR2 sequences are SEHNR and FQNEAQ (reference sequence). For the CDR3, the DNA is TGTGCCAGCAGCTTAGGTCTAGCGAGCTACGAGCAGTACTTC. The encoded protein is CASSLGLASYEQYF.

The genes are TRBV6-1 and TRBJ2-7, with TRBD2 matching over 9 bases. The CDR3 contains 13 residues. The V gene's germline CDR1 is MNHNS and CDR2 SASEGT. V lost 10 bases, J lost 0 bases, and 4 bases stayed unmatched. DNA of the CDR3: TGTGCCACCCGACTAGCGGTCTCCTACGAGCAGTACTTC. Translated: CATRLAVSYEQYF.

This clone was seen only a few times. This chain uses TRBV10-3 with TRBJ2-6; D ambiguous. Between the trimmed V and J ends, which lost 5 bases and 0 bases, there was a span of 11 bases. The CDR3 runs to 16 residues. Germline V gives CDR1 ENHRY, CDR2 SYGVKD. Written as DNA, the CDR3 is TGTGCCATCAGTCCCAGAAGGAGCTCTGGGGCCAACGTCCTGACTTTC. This encodes CAISPRRSSGANVLTF.

The V and J genes are TRBV5-1 and TRBJ2-1; tentatively, D is TRBD2 (7 bases). The CDR3 consists of 18 residues. CDR1 and CDR2 (germline): SGHRS, YFSETQ. Trimming stripped 0 bases from V and 7 bases from J, with 23 bases between. CDR3 nucleotides: TGCGCCAGCAGCTTGGGGGGGGGCCGGCCAAATTCGACGAATGAGCAGTTCTTC. It codes for CASSLGGGRPNSTNEQFF. The full variable domain, in which reference TRBV5-1 and TRBJ2-1 provide the parts outside the CDR3, is KAGVTQTPRYLIKTRGQQVTLSCSPISGHRSVSWYQQTPGQGLQFLFEYFSETQRNKGNFPGRFSGRQFSNSRSEMNVSTLELGDSALYLCASSLGGGRPNSTNEQFFGPGTRLTVL.

This clone was recorded a few times. The V gene is TRBV5-1, the J gene TRBJ2-7; TRBD1 agrees at 8 bases. The CDR3 covers 16 residues. V trimming: 4 bases; J trimming: 1 base; junction bases outside the gene matches: 10. The V gene's germline CDR1 is SGHRS and CDR2 YFSETQ. CDR3 sequence: CASSGRTGQPSYEQYF. The DNA of the CDR3 is TGCGCCAGCAGCGGACGGACAGGGCAGCCTTCCTACGAGCAGTACTTC.

The rearrangement joins TRBV7-6 to TRBJ2-7; 9 bases are a match to TRBD1. V dropped 5 bases and J dropped 7; count of bases not matched to a gene: 6. The CDR3 has 13 residues. In germline, CDR1 is SGHVS, CDR2 FNYEAQ. The CDR3 loop is CASSGKTGGEQYF. The CDR3 DNA reads TGTGCCAGCAGCGGCAAGACAGGGGGTGAGCAGTACTTC.

The sample holds a few counts of this clone. The chain combines TRBV19 with TRBJ1-5; D is ambiguous. The CDR3 has 13 residues. Per germline, CDR1 LNHDA and CDR2 SQIVND (reference sequence). With 3 bases removed from V and 5 bases from J, the gap between germline ends came to 8 bases. The CDR3 here is CASSILGDQPQHF. As DNA, the CDR3 is TGTGCCAGTAGTATTCTAGGTGATCAGCCCCAGCATTTT.